Following are 9 T cell receptor beta chains from one sample sequenced in a study of response to subunit inactivated influenza vaccine. MiXCR, run by TCRdb on the RT-PCR reads, gives a single entry per CDR3 protein. Of approximately 700,000 distinct CDR3 sequences listed, about a sixth are singletons. This specimen consisted of PBMCs from blood, obtained roughly 13 days after vaccination. The receptors originated from a man aged 45-65 years who received an inactivated influenza vaccine.

The chain couples TRBV9 to TRBJ2-3; TRBD1 is a possible D gene (6 bases). This CDR3 spans 16 amino acids. The V and J ends lost 0 bases and 3 bases respectively, with 14 bases between them. From germline, CDR1 is SGDLS and CDR2 YYNGEE. CDR3 protein: CASSVATGMGTDTQYF. The CDR3, as DNA: TGTGCCAGCAGCGTAGCCACAGGGATGGGGACAGATACGCAGTATTTT.

This clonotype was counted only a few times. The J gene is TRBJ2-3, the V gene TRBV4-3; D tentatively fits TRBD1 or TRBD2 (6 bases each). Germline CDR1 LGHNA, CDR2 YSLEER. The CDR3 contains 15 residues. With 0 bases removed from V and 4 bases from J, the gap between germline ends came to 11 bases. Written as DNA, the CDR3 is TGCGCCAGCAGCCAAGATACAGGGAGGCCAGATACGCAGTATTTT. Encoded protein: CASSQDTGRPDTQYF.

This clonotype has ten or more counts. The V and J genes are TRBV5-1 and TRBJ2-1, with D unclear. Germline lookup yields CDR1 SGHRS and CDR2 YFSETQ. There are 14 residues in the CDR3. The V end lost 4 bases, the J end lost 2 bases, and 10 bases lay between the germline ends. CDR3 amino acids: CASSPGPTYNEQFF. The CDR3 DNA sequence: TGCGCCAGCAGCCCCGGGCCGACCTACAATGAGCAGTTCTTC.

This chain joins TRBV12-3 or TRBV12-4 and TRBJ2-7; D remains unclear. Trimming left V 1 base short and J 4 bases short, with 14 bases between. The CDR3 covers 15 residues. CDR3 DNA: TGTGCCAGCAGTTTAGTGGGTAGCTCGTCGTACGAGCAGTACTTC. Encoded protein: CASSLVGSSSYEQYF.

The V gene is TRBV3-1, the J gene TRBJ2-3; possibly TRBD1 or TRBD2 for D (5 bases each). The V and J ends lost 4 bases and 4 bases respectively, with 18 bases between them. This CDR3 region has 16 residues. Germline values: CDR1 LGHDT, CDR2 YNNKEL (reference sequence). The CDR3: CASSRTTGTRSDTQYF. The CDR3 DNA follows: TGTGCCAGCAGCCGAACGACCGGGACGAGATCAGATACGCAGTATTTT.

This clonotype occurred a few times. The V call is TRBV19, the J call TRBJ2-1, with a tentative D call TRBD2 (6 bases). Germline CDR1 reads LNHDA; CDR2 reads SQIVND (reference sequence). Trimming cost V 6 bases and J 6 bases, with 21 bases left between them. The CDR3 consists of 16 residues. The CDR3 loop is CASRGTGTRTSNEQFF. CDR3 DNA: TGTGCCAGTAGGGGAACCGGGACTCGTACCTCCAATGAGCAGTTCTTC.

This clonotype was observed at least ten times. The J gene is TRBJ2-6, the V gene TRBV5-7; the match to TRBD2 covers 13 bases. TRBV5-7 is noted as an ORF with a role that remains uncertain. This CDR3 spans 20 amino acids. With V trimmed by 1 base and J by 2 bases, 9 bases remained unmatched. CDR3 sequence reads: CASSLSRTSGSRAGANVLTF. For the CDR3, the DNA is TGTGCCAGCAGCTTGAGTAGGACTAGCGGGAGCAGAGCTGGGGCCAACGTCCTGACTTTC.

This chain uses TRBV28 with TRBJ2-6, with 11 nucleotides matching TRBD1. This CDR3 spans 18 amino acids. V gave up 5 bases and J gave up 2 bases; unmatched junction bases: 8. Germline values: CDR1 MDHEN, CDR2 SYDVKM. CDR3 bases: TGTGCCAGCAGTGCCCCTGGACAGGGGGCCCCTGGGGCCAACGTCCTGACTTTC. This sequence encodes CASSAPGQGAPGANVLTF.

J is TRBJ1-2 and V is TRBV5-1; D might be TRBD1 (5 bases). The CDR3 sequence is 14 residues long. Germline V gene lookup returns CDR1 SGHRS and CDR2 YFSETQ. V was cut by 0 bases and J by 6 bases, with 12 bases left in between. DNA of the CDR3: TGCGCCAGCAGCTTGGGGACAAATATTGATGGCTACACCTTC. The encoded protein is CASSLGTNIDGYTF.